The 32 T cell receptor beta chains in this list originate from one sample, sequenced in a study of cytomegalovirus exposure and HLA in healthy donors. The repertoire was sequenced with immunoSEQ multiplex PCR; TCRdb's copy has only in-frame clones and lacks some. Here the sample spans about 250,000 clones, about 90% being singletons. Sequencing was carried out using PBMCs. The source is a man aged 18-30 years in good health and CMV-seropositive.

The chain links TRBV28 to TRBJ2-7, with 9 bases that match TRBD1. The length of the CDR3 is 13 residues. CDR1 MDHEN and CDR2 SYDVKM come from the germline V gene. Losses at the gene ends were 6 bases for V and 3 bases for J; bases not matched to a gene: 3. This chain's CDR3 is CASSPGQGYEQYF. The DNA of the CDR3 is TGTGCCAGCAGCCCGGGACAGGGCTACGAGCAGTACTTC.

The V call is TRBV27, the J call TRBJ2-3; weak D call: TRBD2 (5 bases). Trimming took 8 bases from V and 3 from J, leaving 18 bases between them. Germline CDR1 and CDR2: MNHEY and SMNVEV (reference sequence). This CDR3 is built from 15 residues. CDR3 nucleotide sequence: TGTGCCAGCGCTCCCAGGCGTTCGGGGACAGATACGCAGTATTTT. Protein sequence: CASAPRRSGTDTQYF.

The chain is built from TRBV25-1 and TRBJ2-7; D remains ambiguous. V dropped 3 bases and J dropped 0 bases, with 3 bases sitting between them. The germline gives CDR1 MGHDK, CDR2 SYGVNS. The CDR3 consists of 12 residues. CDR3 sequence (DNA): TGTGCCAGCAGTGACCTCTCCTACGAGCAGTACTTC. It translates to CASSDLSYEQYF.

The CDR3 spells CASSADSSEAFF. Here the CDR3 DNA reads TGTGCCAGCAGCGCAGACAGTTCTGAAGCTTTCTTT. The chain has TRBV7-9 and TRBJ1-1, with a tentative D call TRBD1 (5 bases). Trimming pared 5 bases from V and 6 bases from J, leaving 10 bases between. This CDR3 is built from 12 residues. Germline V lookup: CDR1 SEHNR, CDR2 FQNEAQ (reference sequence).

The chain joins TRBV5-1 to TRBJ2-2, with unresolved D. The CDR3 loop spans 14 amino acids. CDR1 is SGHRS and CDR2 is YFSETQ in the germline V gene. Trimming took 2 bases from V and 0 from J, leaving 5 bases between them. Written as DNA, the CDR3 is TGCGCCAGCAGCTTTACTACGAACACCGGGGAGCTGTTTTTT. Translation: CASSFTTNTGELFF.

The chain combines TRBV29-1 with TRBJ1-5; no reliable D call. CDR1 and CDR2 from the germline V gene are SQVTM and ANQGSEA. Trimming removed 4 bases from V and 3 bases from J, with 7 bases in between. There are 12 residues in the CDR3. The CDR3 nucleotides read TGCAGCGTTGGAAACCTCAATCAGCCCCAGCATTTT. Translated: CSVGNLNQPQHF.

The chain carries TRBV25-1 and TRBJ2-2, with 10 bases lining up with TRBD1. This CDR3 comprises 15 residues. The ends lost 4 bases at V and 2 bases at J; junction bases unmatched: 1. The germline gives CDR1 MGHDK, CDR2 SYGVNS. CDR3 region: CASSATGGNTGELFF. The CDR3 region has the DNA TGTGCCAGCAGTGCGACAGGGGGCAACACCGGGGAGCTGTTTTTT.

The chain employs TRBV6-5 and TRBJ2-5; D remains ambiguous. This CDR3 contains 14 residues. Looked up from germline, CDR1 is MNHEY and CDR2 is SVGAGI. Trimming took 0 bases from V and 5 from J, leaving 10 bases between them. The CDR3 nucleotides read TGTGCCAGCAGTTACTCGTCGGGTCGGGAGACCCAGTACTTC. Protein sequence: CASSYSSGRETQYF.

As regards this clone: Compared with germline, one end of the junction differs, possibly owing to a read error. This rearrangement joins TRBV5-1 to TRBJ1-1; no clear D gene. This CDR3 contains 14 residues. Germline V gene sequence: CDR1 SGHRS, CDR2 YFSETQ. CDR3 amino acids: CASSLVGMNTEAFF. The CDR3 coding sequence is TGCGCCAGCAGTTTGGTGGGCATGAACACTGAAGCTTTCTTT.

The chain has TRBV2 and TRBJ2-7; 10 positions agree with TRBD1. The CDR3 loop spans 12 amino acids. V trimming: 4 bases; J trimming: 7 bases; junction bases outside the gene matches: 1. The germline V gene has CDR1 SNHLY and CDR2 FYNNEI. CDR3 coding DNA: TGTGCCAGCAGTGTGGGACAGGGGGAGCAGTACTTC. Protein: CASSVGQGEQYF.

The gene calls are TRBV6-5 and TRBJ2-7, with 9 bases that match TRBD1. The J segment lost 0 bases and the V segment lost 7 bases, leaving 4 bases of the junction unmatched. The CDR3 has 14 amino acids. Germline CDR1 reads MNHEY; CDR2 reads SVGAGI. The CDR3, as DNA: TGTGCCAGCACAGGGACAGGGAGCTCCTACGAGCAGTACTTC. It translates to CASTGTGSSYEQYF.

The chain combines TRBV5-1 with TRBJ2-2; TRBD1 aligns across 8 bases. This CDR3 is built from 16 residues. Germline trimming cut 3 bases from V and 1 base from J; bases unmatched to any gene: 5. The germline gives CDR1 SGHRS, CDR2 YFSETQ. CDR3 loop: CASSSDRAWNTGELFF. CDR3 in DNA: TGCGCCAGCAGCTCGGACAGGGCATGGAACACCGGGGAGCTGTTTTTT.

V is TRBV27 and J is TRBJ2-6; maybe TRBD1 (6 bases). CDR1 and CDR2 (germline): MNHEY, SMNVEV (reference sequence). V was pared by 4 bases and J by 6 bases, with 13 bases between. This CDR3 has 15 residues. The CDR3 coding sequence is TGTGCCAGCAGTTACCGGGACATGGAGGCCAACGTCCTGACTTTC. It yields the protein CASSYRDMEANVLTF.

This clone was observed a handful of times. The chain links TRBV6-5 to TRBJ1-1; D unclear. Trimming took off 4 bases at V and 10 bases at J, with 10 bases between the two ends. The CDR3 extends over 11 amino acids. Germline CDR1 is MNHEY and CDR2 is SVGAGI. The CDR3, as DNA: TGTGCCAGCAGTTCCAGCGGACGAGCTTTCTTT. Encoded protein: CASSSSGRAFF.

This chain links TRBV7-2 with TRBJ1-4, with 10 bases that match TRBD1. J gave up 8 bases and V 5 bases, and 8 bases lay outside the gene matches. CDR1 and CDR2 (germline): SGHTA, FQGNSA. CDR3 size: 15 residues. The CDR3, as DNA: TGTGCCAGCAGCCTTCAGACAGGGGGCGCGGAAAAACTGTTTTTT. This codes for CASSLQTGGAEKLFF.

The rearrangement uses TRBV27 and TRBJ1-2; D is unresolved. The CDR3 runs 13 residues. CDR1 is MNHEY and CDR2 is SMNVEV in the germline V gene (reference sequence). V shed 6 bases and J shed 8 bases, with 16 bases lying between them. CDR3 bases: TGTGCCAGCAGCTCCACTTGGGCGGGCGGCTACACCTTC. Encoded protein: CASSSTWAGGYTF.

The chain combines TRBV27 with TRBJ2-3; D unresolved. The CDR3 loop spans 13 amino acids. Germline V gene lookup returns CDR1 MNHEY and CDR2 SMNVEV (reference sequence). The V end lost 1 base, the J end lost 2 bases, and 4 bases lay between the germline ends. The CDR3 DNA sequence: TGTGCCAGCAGTTTATACTACACAGATACGCAGTATTTT. Encoded protein: CASSLYYTDTQYF.

This chain joins TRBV4-2 and TRBJ2-7, with D perhaps TRBD1 (6 bases). Germline V lookup: CDR1 LGHNA, CDR2 YNFKEQ. V was pared by 3 bases and J by 5 bases, with 17 bases between. The CDR3 covers 15 residues. The CDR3 nucleotides are TGTGCCAGCAGCCACATGATAAAAAACAGGGACGAGCAGTACTTC. It yields the protein CASSHMIKNRDEQYF.

The sample holds one count of this clone. J is TRBJ2-1 and V is TRBV15; 8 bases map to TRBD2. The V gene's germline CDR1 is LNHNV and CDR2 YYDKDF (reference sequence). This CDR3 spans 15 amino acids. Losses at the gene ends were 0 bases for V and 9 bases for J; bases not matched to a gene: 7. CDR3 sequence: CATSRDRAGELEQFF. In DNA, the CDR3 is TGTGCCACCAGCAGAGATAGAGCGGGAGAACTTGAGCAGTTCTTC.

The table lists this clone with a count of one. V and J are TRBV30 and TRBJ1-1; D gene unclear. This CDR3 contains 15 residues. Germline V gene sequence: CDR1 GTSNPN, CDR2 SVGIG (reference sequence). V was trimmed by 1 base and J by 6 bases, leaving 18 bases between them. CDR3 sequence: CAWSDYLRPTPEAFF. DNA of the CDR3: TGTGCCTGGAGTGATTATTTACGCCCTACACCTGAAGCTTTCTTT.

The rearrangement uses TRBV7-9 and TRBJ1-1; D unresolved. The V end was cut by 3 bases, the J end by 4 bases, with 6 bases between. Germline loops: CDR1 SEHNR, CDR2 FQNEAQ (reference sequence). The CDR3 is 12 amino acids. In DNA form, the CDR3 reads TGTGCCAGCAGCTTTCAGAGCACTGAAGCTTTCTTT. The encoded protein is CASSFQSTEAFF.

The chain employs TRBV18 and TRBJ2-1; no clear D gene. This CDR3 is 14 amino acids long. Germline lookup yields CDR1 KGHSH and CDR2 LQKENI. Trimming took off 2 bases at V and 7 bases at J, with 12 bases between the two ends. DNA for the CDR3: TGTGCCAGCTCACCAAGAACAGATCTAAATGAGCAGTTCTTC. Amino acids: CASSPRTDLNEQFF.

The J gene is TRBJ2-1, the V gene TRBV27; D is unresolved. Trimming stripped 1 base from V and 2 bases from J, with 9 bases between. In germline, CDR1 is MNHEY, CDR2 SMNVEV (reference sequence). This CDR3 has 15 residues. The CDR3 protein is CASSLYSRTYNEQFF. The CDR3 DNA follows: TGTGCCAGCAGTTTATATTCCAGGACCTACAATGAGCAGTTCTTC.

The V gene is TRBV7-6, the J gene TRBJ1-1; no definite D call. The V and J ends lost 0 bases and 5 bases respectively, with 7 bases between them. CDR1 and CDR2 (germline): SGHVS, FNYEAQ. There are 13 residues in the CDR3. CDR3 sequence: CASSLALGTEAFF. CDR3 bases: TGTGCCAGCAGCTTAGCGTTGGGGACTGAAGCTTTCTTT.

The chain joins TRBV7-3 to TRBJ2-2; 7 bases match TRBD2. Germline V gives CDR1 SGHTA, CDR2 FQGTGA. V lost 5 bases, J lost 3 bases, and 6 bases stayed unmatched. There are 15 residues in the CDR3. Here the CDR3 DNA reads TGTGCCAGCAGCCCAGGACTAGGTTACACCGGGGAGCTGTTTTTT. Translating gives CASSPGLGYTGELFF.

The sample holds one count of this clone. The chain is built from TRBV10-3 and TRBJ2-7, with TRBD1 matching over 10 bases. The junction had 6 bases not matched to a gene; V was cut back by 4 bases and J by 0 bases. CDR1 ENHRY and CDR2 SYGVKD come from the germline V gene. There are 16 residues in the CDR3. The CDR3 spells CAISAPGQGFSYEQYF. CDR3 DNA: TGTGCCATCAGTGCGCCGGGACAGGGGTTCTCCTACGAGCAGTACTTC.

This chain connects TRBV5-4 to TRBJ2-2; the match to TRBD1 covers 8 bases. V dropped 6 bases and J dropped 4; count of bases not matched to a gene: 11. Germline loops: CDR1 SGHNT, CDR2 YYREEE (reference sequence). The CDR3 sequence is 16 residues long. The chain's CDR3 is CASNSRGQGATGELFF. The DNA of the CDR3 is TGTGCCAGCAACTCAAGAGGACAGGGCGCCACCGGGGAGCTGTTTTTT.

CDR3 region: CASSSQMGPDTQYF. CDR3 coding DNA: TGTGCCAGCAGCTCTCAGATGGGCCCAGATACGCAGTATTTT. The V gene is TRBV7-9, the J gene TRBJ2-3; the D is unclear. The V gene lost 4 bases and the J gene lost 4 bases, with 12 bases spanning the gap. CDR1 and CDR2 from the germline V gene are SEHNR and FQNEAQ (reference sequence). The length of the CDR3 is 14 residues.

The V gene is TRBV4-1, the J gene TRBJ2-1, with D uncertain. Per the germline V gene, CDR1 is MGHRA and CDR2 is YSYEKL. V lost 1 base and J lost 7, with 17 bases in between. This CDR3 contains 16 residues. This chain's CDR3 is CASSQGDIGRWNEQFF. The CDR3 DNA is TGCGCCAGCAGCCAAGGTGACATCGGCAGGTGGAATGAGCAGTTCTTC.

The chain is built from TRBV5-4 and TRBJ1-2; D is unclear. The germline V gene has CDR1 SGHNT and CDR2 YYREEE (reference sequence). The CDR3 loop spans 13 amino acids. V was cut by 4 bases and J by 10 bases, with 17 bases left in between. The CDR3 DNA sequence: TGTGCCAGCAGCCCCCCGACTACCGAGTCCTACACCTTC. It encodes CASSPPTTESYTF.

By frequency in the sample, this clone is medium-sized. The V and J genes are TRBV27 and TRBJ1-1, with unresolved D. Germline loops: CDR1 MNHEY, CDR2 SMNVEV (reference sequence). The CDR3 runs 15 residues. Trimming left V 2 bases short and J 3 bases short, with 13 bases between. CDR3 region: CASSLLNSRDTEAFF. CDR3 in DNA: TGTGCCAGCAGTTTACTGAACTCCCGGGACACTGAAGCTTTCTTT.

V is TRBV28 and J is TRBJ1-2; 9 nucleotides agree with TRBD1. The V and J ends lost 6 bases and 2 bases, in that order; junction bases with no gene match: 4. Germline lookup yields CDR1 MDHEN and CDR2 SYDVKM. The CDR3 is 14 residues long. The CDR3 spells CASRQQGANYGYTF. The DNA of the CDR3 is TGTGCCAGCAGGCAACAGGGGGCAAACTATGGCTACACCTTC.